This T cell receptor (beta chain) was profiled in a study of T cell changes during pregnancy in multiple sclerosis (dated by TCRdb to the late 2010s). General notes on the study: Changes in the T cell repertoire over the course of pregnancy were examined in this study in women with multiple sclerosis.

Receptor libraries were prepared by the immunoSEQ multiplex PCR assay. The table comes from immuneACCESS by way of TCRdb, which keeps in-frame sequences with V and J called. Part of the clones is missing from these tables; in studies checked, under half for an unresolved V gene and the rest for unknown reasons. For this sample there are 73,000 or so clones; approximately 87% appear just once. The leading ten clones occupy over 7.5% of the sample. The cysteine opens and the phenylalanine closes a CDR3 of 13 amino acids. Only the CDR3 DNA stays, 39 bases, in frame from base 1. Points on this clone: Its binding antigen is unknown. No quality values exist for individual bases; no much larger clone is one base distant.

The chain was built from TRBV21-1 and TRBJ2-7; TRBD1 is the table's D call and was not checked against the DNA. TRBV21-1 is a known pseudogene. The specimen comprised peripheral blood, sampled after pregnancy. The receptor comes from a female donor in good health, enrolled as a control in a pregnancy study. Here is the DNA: TGTGCCAGCAGCAAACAGGACAGGAACGAGCAGTACTTC. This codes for CASSKQDRNEQYF.